A single sample gave rise to the 21 T cell receptor beta chains below, sequenced in a study of beta chain features in type 1 diabetes. These receptors have no known antigen. The study reverse transcribed the entire isolated RNA, so it sequenced expressed TCRB transcripts. Measured with immunoSEQ multiplex PCR; TCRdb has only the in-frame clones, and not every one. The sample consists of 120,000 or so clones, 17% of them appearing once. Overall study findings and caveats: TCRB CDR3s were moderately but significantly shorter in Type 1 diabetes patients in all four CD4+ subsets.

The sequencing input was central memory CD4+ T cells from blood. The receptors derive from a young man with type 1 diabetes.

The CDR3: CSVAPSEVEQYF. DNA for the CDR3: TGCAGCGTGGCCCCGAGTGAAGTCGAGCAGTACTTC. The chain employs TRBV29-1 and TRBJ2-7, with D hard to call. The germline CDR1 and CDR2 sequences are SQVTM and ANQGSEA. Trimming shortened V by 6 bases and J by 6 bases, and 15 bases separated the two germline ends. The CDR3 contains 12 residues.

In its sample, this clone was seen a few times. V gene TRBV27 combines with J gene TRBJ2-1, with D perhaps matching TRBD2 (6 bases). V lost 7 bases and J lost 3, with 16 bases in between. CDR3 length: 15 residues. Germline V gene data show CDR1 as MNHEY and CDR2 as SMNVEV (reference sequence). CDR3 sequence: CASTSGGTFYNEQFF. The CDR3 DNA follows: TGTGCCAGCACCTCTGGCGGGACCTTCTACAATGAGCAGTTCTTC.

The chain has TRBV18 and TRBJ1-1; the D is unclear. CDR3 length: 14 residues. Germline V CDR1 and CDR2: KGHSH, LQKENI. V gave up 2 bases and J gave up 4 bases, with 11 bases separating them. In nucleotides, the CDR3 is TGTGCCAGCTCACCAAACCGGGATTCCACTGAAGCTTTCTTT. Amino acid sequence: CASSPNRDSTEAFF.

On this clone: This CDR3 is also generated by other DNA sequences in the sample. The chain couples TRBV2 to TRBJ2-1; 9 bases align to TRBD2. Looked up from germline, CDR1 is SNHLY and CDR2 is FYNNEI. This CDR3 is 15 amino acids long. The junction had 1 base not matched to a gene; V was cut back by 4 bases and J by 0 bases. CDR3 sequence reads: CASSGGRASYNEQFF. Here the CDR3 DNA reads TGTGCCAGCAGTGGCGGGAGGGCCTCCTACAATGAGCAGTTCTTC.

This clone came up a few times. The rearrangement joins TRBV4-2 to TRBJ2-1, with TRBD2 identical over 8 bases. This CDR3 contains 18 residues. V gave up 3 bases and J gave up 4 bases; unmatched junction bases: 14. Germline V lookup: CDR1 LGHNA, CDR2 YNFKEQ. In DNA, the CDR3 is TGTGCCAGCAGCCAGGACCTTAGCGGGGAATGGGGGTACAATGAGCAGTTCTTC. Translated, it gives CASSQDLSGEWGYNEQFF.

The chain combines TRBV5-6 with TRBJ2-3; weak D call: TRBD1 (6 bases). The germline V and J ends were trimmed by 4 bases and 2 bases, with 14 bases remaining between them. Germline values: CDR1 SGHDT, CDR2 YYEEEE. The CDR3 is made up of 15 amino acids. CDR3 bases: TGTGCCAGCAGCGGGCCGGGACAAGACACAGATACGCAGTATTTT. This gives the protein CASSGPGQDTDTQYF.

This clone occurred a few times. The genes are TRBV29-1 and TRBJ2-7; tentatively, D is TRBD1 or TRBD2 (5 bases each). From germline, CDR1 is SQVTM and CDR2 ANQGSEA. The CDR3 totals 12 residues. Trimming took off 2 bases at V and 9 bases at J, with 14 bases between the two ends. CDR3 loop: CSVERDRLGQYF. In DNA, the CDR3 is TGCAGCGTTGAAAGGGACCGCCTGGGGCAGTACTTC.

This clone was observed at least ten times. The gene calls are TRBV6-5 and TRBJ2-3, with D possibly called TRBD1 or TRBD2 (5 bases each). V was trimmed by 6 bases and J by 5 bases, leaving 15 bases between them. CDR1 is MNHEY and CDR2 is SVGAGI in the germline V gene. The CDR3 has 14 residues. This CDR3 is CASSHSGHRDTQYF. The CDR3 nucleotides are TGTGCCAGCAGCCACTCGGGGCACAGAGATACGCAGTATTTT.

The chain uses TRBV9 and TRBJ2-1, with no clear D. Germline CDR1 reads SGDLS; CDR2 reads YYNGEE. V was shortened by 0 bases and J by 9 bases, with 10 bases between the two germline ends. CDR3 length equals 13 residues. CDR3 amino acids: CASSVAGFGEQFF. The CDR3 bases are TGTGCCAGCAGCGTAGCAGGATTCGGTGAGCAGTTCTTC. Full variable domain (remainder filled in from reference TRBV9 and TRBJ2-1): DSGVTQTPKHLITATGQRVTLRCSPRSGDLSVYWYQQSLDQGLQFLIQYYNGEERAKGNILERFSAQQFPDLHSELNLSSLELGDSALYFCASSVAGFGEQFFGPGTRLTVL.

This chain uses TRBV7-2 with TRBJ2-3; D possibly matches TRBD1 or TRBD2 (5 bases each). Germline V lookup: CDR1 SGHTA, CDR2 FQGNSA. V was clipped by 4 bases and J by 5 bases, with 16 bases between them. The CDR3 consists of 15 residues. The CDR3 sequence: CASSWSGSGGDTQYF. The CDR3 coding sequence is TGTGCCAGCAGCTGGAGCGGTAGTGGGGGAGATACGCAGTATTTT.

This chain connects TRBV28 to TRBJ2-7, with 8 positions matching TRBD2. CDR3 length equals 15 residues. Germline-derived CDR1 and CDR2 are MDHEN and SYDVKM. V was pared by 5 bases and J by 3 bases, with 9 bases of the junction left unmatched. The CDR3 is CASSRHLGGVYEQYF. CDR3 in DNA: TGTGCCAGCAGTCGACATCTCGGGGGGGTCTACGAGCAGTACTTC.

The sample holds many counts of this clone. The CDR3: CAWNGQASSPLHF. As DNA, the CDR3 is TGTGCCTGGAATGGACAGGCGTCTTCACCCCTCCACTTT. The chain is built from TRBV30 and TRBJ1-6, with 7 bases aligning to TRBD1. This CDR3 is 13 amino acids long. Germline V gene lookup returns CDR1 GTSNPN and CDR2 SVGIG (reference sequence). Trimming cost V 4 bases and J 9 bases; bases outside gene matches: 6. The complete variable domain, with remaining parts taken from reference TRBV30 and TRBJ1-6, reads SQTIHQWPATLVQPVGSPLSLECTVEGTSNPNLYWYRQAAGRGLQLLFYSVGIGQISSEVPQNLSASRPQDRQFILSSKKLLLSDSGFYLCAWNGQASSPLHFGNGTRLTVT.

This chain uses TRBV27 with TRBJ2-7; D may correspond to TRBD1 or TRBD2 (5 bases each). CDR3 size: 11 residues. V gave up 8 bases and J gave up 8 bases, with 13 bases separating them. Per germline, CDR1 MNHEY and CDR2 SMNVEV (reference sequence). CDR3 DNA sequence: TGTGCCAGCGGGACCATCCGGCAGCAGTACTTC. Encoded protein: CASGTIRQQYF.

The chain recombines TRBV29-1 with TRBJ1-2; no clear D. V was shortened by 3 bases and J by 4 bases, with 6 bases between the two germline ends. Germline V lookup: CDR1 SQVTM, CDR2 ANQGSEA. The CDR3 totals 11 residues. The CDR3 loop is CSVDRGYGYTF. DNA of the CDR3: TGCAGCGTTGATCGGGGCTATGGCTACACCTTC. Full variable domain (outside the CDR3, taken from reference TRBV29-1 and TRBJ1-2): SAVISQKPSRDICQRGTSLTIQCQVDSQVTMMFWYRQQPGQSLTLIATANQGSEATYESGFVIDKFPISRPNLTFSTLTVSNMSPEDSSIYLCSVDRGYGYTFGSGTRLTVV.

The rearrangement joins TRBV2 to TRBJ2-3; 9 bases line up with TRBD2. The V segment lost 4 bases and the J segment 9 bases; nucleotides outside the gene matches: 2. Germline loops: CDR1 SNHLY, CDR2 FYNNEI. CDR3 length equals 12 residues. The CDR3 DNA reads as TGTGCCAGCAGTGGAACTAGCGGGACGCAGTATTTT. Translated, it gives CASSGTSGTQYF.

V usage is TRBV6-9 and J usage is TRBJ2-7; TRBD1 matches at 7 bases. This CDR3 is 18 amino acids long. CDR1 is MNHGY, CDR2 SVAAGI, per germline. V shed 2 bases, J shed 3 bases, and the junction held 16 bases outside the gene matches. The CDR3 here is CASSYMTGTAKKNYEQYF. The CDR3 DNA sequence: TGTGCCAGCAGTTATATGACCGGGACAGCGAAAAAGAACTACGAGCAGTACTTC.

This clone turned up a few times. This rearrangement joins TRBV9 to TRBJ2-3; no definite D call. The CDR3 is made up of 15 amino acids. CDR1 and CDR2 (germline): SGDLS, YYNGEE. The V and J ends lost 0 bases and 3 bases respectively, with 11 bases between them. The DNA for the CDR3 is TGTGCCAGCAGCGTAGGAAGCCTACGGACAGATACGCAGTATTTT. Protein: CASSVGSLRTDTQYF.

Only a few counts were recorded for this clone. The chain is built from TRBV9 and TRBJ2-2; the D gene is possibly TRBD1 (6 bases). This CDR3 is built from 16 residues. Germline V gene data show CDR1 as SGDLS and CDR2 as YYNGEE. Trimming took off 0 bases at V and 1 base at J, with 10 bases between the two ends. The CDR3 DNA is TGTGCCAGCAGCGTAGAACGCAGGGGGAACACCGGGGAGCTGTTTTTT. This translates into CASSVERRGNTGELFF.

The sample holds a few counts of this clone. The chain combines TRBV5-1 with TRBJ2-5; D is perhaps TRBD1 (6 bases). The CDR3 spans 13 residues. V was clipped by 4 bases and J by 5 bases, with 12 bases between them. The germline gives CDR1 SGHRS, CDR2 YFSETQ. CDR3 sequence reads: CASSQQGGETQYF. The CDR3 region has the DNA TGCGCCAGCAGCCAACAGGGTGGGGAGACCCAGTACTTC.

This clone was detected a few times. V usage is TRBV15 and J usage is TRBJ1-5, with D possibly matching TRBD1 (5 bases). The CDR3 extends over 14 amino acids. V was clipped by 5 bases and J by 2 bases, with 10 bases between them. Looked up from germline, CDR1 is LNHNV and CDR2 is YYDKDF (reference sequence). The CDR3 bases are TGTGCCACCAGCCGGGAAGGGGGCAATCAGCCCCAGCATTTT. This encodes CATSREGGNQPQHF.

This clone was counted a few times. The chain combines TRBV7-3 with TRBJ2-5; the D is unclear. The J call is uncertain, as TRBJ2-7 better fits the DNA end. Germline loops: CDR1 SGHTA, CDR2 FQGTGA. The CDR3 spans 14 residues. The CDR3 DNA reads as TGTGCCAGCAGCTTAGGGGAAAGAAGCTACGAGCAGTACTTC. Residues: CASSLGERSYEQYF.